This T cell receptor (beta chain) was sequenced during a study of identical twins. This clonotype was detected a few times. Each CDR3 protein is one row after TCRdb ran MiXCR on the 5' RACE reads. The sample holds about 340,000 distinct CDR3 sequences, about 9% seen once. The CDR3 spans 16 residues. The ends lost 2 bases at V and 9 bases at J; junction bases unmatched: 11. Germline V CDR1 and CDR2: MNHEY, SMNVEV (reference sequence). This chain joins TRBV27 and TRBJ2-1; 9 bases match TRBD2. The sequence came from a woman in her fifties or sixties in good health. Sequencing was performed on naive T cells sorted from blood. The CDR3 region is CASSLGLSGRWGEQFF. DNA for the CDR3: TGTGCCAGCAGTTTAGGTCTTAGCGGGAGATGGGGTGAGCAGTTCTTC.